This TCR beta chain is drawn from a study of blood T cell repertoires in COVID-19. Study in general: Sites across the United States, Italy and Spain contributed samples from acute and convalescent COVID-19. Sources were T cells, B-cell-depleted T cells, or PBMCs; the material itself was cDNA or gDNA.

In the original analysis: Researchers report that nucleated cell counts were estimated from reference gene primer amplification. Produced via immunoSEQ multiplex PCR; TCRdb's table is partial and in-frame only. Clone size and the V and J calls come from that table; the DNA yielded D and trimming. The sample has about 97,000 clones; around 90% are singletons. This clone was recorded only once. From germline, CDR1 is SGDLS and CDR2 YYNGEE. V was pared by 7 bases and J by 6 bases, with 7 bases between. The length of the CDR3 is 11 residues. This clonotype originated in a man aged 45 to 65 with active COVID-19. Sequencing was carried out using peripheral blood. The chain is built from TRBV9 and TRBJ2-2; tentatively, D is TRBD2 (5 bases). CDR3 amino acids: CASGGPGELFF. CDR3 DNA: TGTGCCAGCGGAGGTCCCGGGGAGCTGTTTTTT.